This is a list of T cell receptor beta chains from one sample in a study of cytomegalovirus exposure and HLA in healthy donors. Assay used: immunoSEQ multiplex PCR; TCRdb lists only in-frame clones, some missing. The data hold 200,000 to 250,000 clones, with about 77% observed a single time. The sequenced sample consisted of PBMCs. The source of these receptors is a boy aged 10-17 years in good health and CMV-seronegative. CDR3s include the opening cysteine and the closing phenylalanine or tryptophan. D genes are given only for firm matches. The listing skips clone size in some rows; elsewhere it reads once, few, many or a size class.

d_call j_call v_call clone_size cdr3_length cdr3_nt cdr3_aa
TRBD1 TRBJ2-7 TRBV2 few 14 TGTGCCAGCAGTCGACAGGGGGCAACAAACGAGCAGTACTTC CASSRQGATNEQYF
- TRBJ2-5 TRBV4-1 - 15 TGCGCCAGCAGCCAAGATCCGGGCGGACAAGAGACCCAGCACTTC CASSQDPGGQETQHF
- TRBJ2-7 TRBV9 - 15 TGTGCCAGCAGCGCATCTTCAGGTAGCTCCTACGAGCAGTACTTC CASSASSGSSYEQYF
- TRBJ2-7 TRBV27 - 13 TGTGCCAGCAGGTCAATTAGCTCCTACGAGCAGTACTTC CASRSISSYEQYF
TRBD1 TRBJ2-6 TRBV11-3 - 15 TGTGCCAGCAGCCAGACAGGGGCTGGGGCCAACGTCCTGACTTTC CASSQTGAGANVLTF
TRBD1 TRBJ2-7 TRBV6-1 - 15 TGTGCCAGCAGTCCACCGGGACAGGAAACCTACGAGCAGTACTTC CASSPPGQETYEQYF
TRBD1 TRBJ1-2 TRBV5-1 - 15 TGCGCCAGCAGCTTGGTTCCAGGGGGTCCCTATGGCTACACCTTC CASSLVPGGPYGYTF
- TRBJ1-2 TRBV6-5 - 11 TGTGCCAGCAGTCGGAACGGGGGCTACACCTTC CASSRNGGYTF
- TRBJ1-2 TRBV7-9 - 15 TGTGCCAGCAGGACGGACAGATCTCCTAACTATGGCTACACCTTC CASRTDRSPNYGYTF
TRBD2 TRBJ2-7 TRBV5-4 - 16 TGTGCCAGCAGCAAGGACCTAGCGGGAGATGCCTACGAGCAGTACTTC CASSKDLAGDAYEQYF
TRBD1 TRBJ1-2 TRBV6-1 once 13 TGTGCCAGCAGTGACCGGGACAGGGGTGGCTACACCTTC CASSDRDRGGYTF
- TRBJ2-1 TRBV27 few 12 TGTGCCAGCAGTCCTCGGCAGGATGAGCAGTTCTTC CASSPRQDEQFF
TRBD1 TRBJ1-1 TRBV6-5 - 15 TGTGCCAGCAGTTACTCGAGGGACAGGGGCCATGAAGCTTTCTTT CASSYSRDRGHEAFF
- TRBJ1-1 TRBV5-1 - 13 TGCGCCAGCAGCTACAGGGTGAACACTGAAGCTTTCTTT CASSYRVNTEAFF
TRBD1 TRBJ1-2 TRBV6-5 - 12 TGTGCCAGCGGCCGCAGGGGGCCTGGCTACACCTTC CASGRRGPGYTF
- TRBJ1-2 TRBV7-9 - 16 TGTGCCAGCAGCTTAGTTCACAGAATACAGGACTATGGCTACACCTTC CASSLVHRIQDYGYTF
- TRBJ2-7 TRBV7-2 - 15 TGTGCCAGCAGCTACTCCCGGGACTTTGCCTACGAGCAGTACTTC CASSYSRDFAYEQYF
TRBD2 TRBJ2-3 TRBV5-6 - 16 TGTGCCAGCAGCCCCGATGGACTAGGTGGCGCAGATACGCAGTATTTT CASSPDGLGGADTQYF
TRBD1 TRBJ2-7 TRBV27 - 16 TGTGCCAGCAGTCCGCGGGACAGGCAACTTCCCTACGAGCAGTACTTC CASSPRDRQLPYEQYF
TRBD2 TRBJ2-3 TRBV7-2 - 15 TGTGCCAGCAGCTCTGGAGCGGGGCCCACAGATACGCAGTATTTT CASSSGAGPTDTQYF
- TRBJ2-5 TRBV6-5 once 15 TGTGCCAGCAGTTACTCATCGGGGGAAGGAGTGACCCAGTACTTC CASSYSSGEGVTQYF
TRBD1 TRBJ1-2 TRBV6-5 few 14 TGTGCCAGCAGGGGGACAGGGCTGGACTATGGCTACACCTTC CASRGTGLDYGYTF
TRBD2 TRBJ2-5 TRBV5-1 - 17 TGCGCCAGCAGCTTGCGGGGGACTAGCGGGGGGGCGGAGACCCAGTACTTC CASSLRGTSGGAETQYF
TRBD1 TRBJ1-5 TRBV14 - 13 TGTGCCAGCAGCCAAGGACAGGGACAGCCCCAGCATTTT CASSQGQGQPQHF
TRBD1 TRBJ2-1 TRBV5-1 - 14 TGCGCCAGCAGCTTGCGACAGGGAGTCAATGAGCAGTTCTTC CASSLRQGVNEQFF
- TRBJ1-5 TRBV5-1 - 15 TGCGCCAGCAGCCCCGGAGGGTCAGGGAATCAGCCCCAGCATTTT CASSPGGSGNQPQHF
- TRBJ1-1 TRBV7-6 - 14 TGTGCCAGCAGCTCCTTTACAAGGGGCACTGAAGCTTTCTTT CASSSFTRGTEAFF
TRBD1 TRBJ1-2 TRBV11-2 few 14 TGTGCCAGCAGCAAAGACCGACAGGGAAGAGGCTACACCTTC CASSKDRQGRGYTF
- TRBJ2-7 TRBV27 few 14 TGTGCCAGCAGTCCCGGGACTGCCGGCTACGAGCAGTACTTC CASSPGTAGYEQYF
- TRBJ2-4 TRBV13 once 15 TGTGCCAGCAGCTCACCGTTCCAGGGTAGAAACATTCAGTACTTC CASSSPFQGRNIQYF
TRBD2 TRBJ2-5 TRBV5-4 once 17 TGTGCCAGCAGCTTGGGGGGTGGCGGGGGGTTTGGGGAGACCCAGTACTTC CASSLGGGGGFGETQYF
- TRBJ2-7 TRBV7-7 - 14 TGTGCTAGCAGCTTAACCAGGTCCTCCTACGAGCAGTACTTC CASSLTRSSYEQYF
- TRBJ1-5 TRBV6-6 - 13 TGTGCCAGCAGTGGACAGAGCAATCAGCCCCAGCATTTT CASSGQSNQPQHF
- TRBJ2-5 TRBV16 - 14 TGTGCCAGCAGCCAATTGAGTAACCAAGAGACCCAGTACTTC CASSQLSNQETQYF
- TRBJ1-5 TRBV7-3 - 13 TGTGCTAGTGCACCGGGACTTGGGCAGCCCCAGCATTTT CASAPGLGQPQHF
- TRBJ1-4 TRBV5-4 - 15 TGTGCCAGCAGCGCGGACAGAACAACTAATGAAAAACTGTTTTTT CASSADRTTNEKLFF
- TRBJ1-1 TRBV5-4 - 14 TGTGCCAGCAGCTTCGGGGTCGGGAACACTGAAGCTTTCTTT CASSFGVGNTEAFF
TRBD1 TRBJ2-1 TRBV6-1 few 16 TGTGCCAGCAGTGAAGGGGACAGGGGAGGGTACAATGAGCAGTTCTTC CASSEGDRGGYNEQFF
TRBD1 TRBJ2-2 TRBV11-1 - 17 TGTGCCAGCAGCCCGCATTTCGGGACAGATAACACCGGGGAGCTGTTTTTT CASSPHFGTDNTGELFF
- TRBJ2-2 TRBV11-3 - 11 TGTGCCAGCAGCCCGACCGGGGAGCTGTTTTTT CASSPTGELFF
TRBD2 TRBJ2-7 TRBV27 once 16 TGTGCCAGCAGTTTATCGAATCGACTAGCGGCACTCGAGCAGTACTTC CASSLSNRLAALEQYF
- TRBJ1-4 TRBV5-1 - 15 TGCGCCAGCAGCTTGGCCGCAGGGGCTAATGAAAAACTGTTTTTT CASSLAAGANEKLFF
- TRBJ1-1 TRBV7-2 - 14 TGTGCCAGCAGCTTATGGGGGGAGAACACTGAAGCTTTCTTT CASSLWGENTEAFF
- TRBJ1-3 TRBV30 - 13 TGTGCCTGGAGTTACAGGGCTGGAAACACCATATATTTT CAWSYRAGNTIYF
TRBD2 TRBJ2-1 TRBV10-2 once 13 TGCGCCAGCAGACCCGGGACTAGTAGAGAGCAGTTCTTC CASRPGTSREQFF
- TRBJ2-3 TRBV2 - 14 TGTGCCAGCAGTGAAGGACAGGGCACAGATACGCAGTATTTT CASSEGQGTDTQYF
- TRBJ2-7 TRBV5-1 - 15 TGCGCCAGCAGCTTTACGGGAGACCTCTCCTACGAGCAGTACTTC CASSFTGDLSYEQYF
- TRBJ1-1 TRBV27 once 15 TGTGCCAGCAGTTTAGGGGGCCTTAACGACCCTGAAGCTTTCTTT CASSLGGLNDPEAFF
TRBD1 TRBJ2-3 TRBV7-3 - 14 TGTGCCAGCAGCTCCGACAGGGGAGGAGATACGCAGTATTTT CASSSDRGGDTQYF
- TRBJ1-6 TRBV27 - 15 TGTGCCAGCAGTTTATCGACAGGCTCGCACTCACCCCTCCACTTT CASSLSTGSHSPLHF
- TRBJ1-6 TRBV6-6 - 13 TGTGCCAGCAGCCCGACAATCCGGGACACTCTCCACTTT CASSPTIRDTLHF
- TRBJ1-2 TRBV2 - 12 TGTGCCAGCAGTGCGGAAAGGACAGTGCTCTGCTTC CASSAERTVLCF
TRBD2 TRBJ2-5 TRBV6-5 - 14 TGTGCCAGCAGGGGACTAGACCCCAGCGAGACCCAGTACTTC CASRGLDPSETQYF